The clone carrying this T cell receptor beta chain occurred a few times. Extraction and reverse transcription of RNA yielded cDNA as the sequencing template. The repertoire was sequenced with immunoSEQ multiplex PCR; TCRdb's copy has only in-frame clones and lacks some. The sample carries roughly 100,000 clones, approximately 60% recorded once. This sample was included in a study of CD8+ T cells in alopecia areata. V lost 3 bases and J lost 8; bases outside the gene matches: 12. The CDR3 covers 15 residues. Looked up from germline, CDR1 is KGHSH and CDR2 is LQKENI. The sequence came from a human donor in good health. The sequenced sample consisted of CD4+ T cells sorted from blood. This chain connects TRBV18 to TRBJ1-1; 7 bases map to TRBD1. This CDR3 is CASSPSGQFPSEAFF. Here the CDR3 DNA reads TGTGCCAGCTCACCCTCGGGACAGTTTCCCTCCGAAGCTTTCTTT.